These T cell receptor beta chains were read from a single sample in a study of CD8 T cells in ankylosing spondylitis. Via MiXCR, TCRdb re-called the 5' RACE reads, giving one row per CDR3 protein. The table records about 390,000 distinct CDR3 sequences, around 20% of them present only once. Input material: blood, either unsorted or a sorted T cell fraction (not recorded which). These receptors originate from a male donor with ankylosing spondylitis. Each CDR3 is given with its conserved first and last residue. Each record gives: D gene, J gene, V gene, CDR3 protein. The D gene is left open where the match is weak.

TRBD1,TRBJ2-2,TRBV15,CATSALTGVTGELFF
.,TRBJ1-3,TRBV4-3,CASSQGGNGNTIYF
TRBD2,TRBJ2-7,TRBV30,CAWSALAGGYEQYF
.,TRBJ1-4,TRBV4-2,CASSQDPGTGEKLFF
.,TRBJ2-3,TRBV5-1,CASSFLRSTDTQYF
.,TRBJ2-1,TRBV29-1,CSVRPSNEQFF
TRBD1,TRBJ1-1,TRBV4-2,CASRLNTGDTEAFF
.,TRBJ2-3,TRBV7-9,CASSSDPGWTDTQYF
TRBD1,TRBJ2-5,TRBV28,CASSLDRVEETQYF
.,TRBJ2-7,TRBV5-1,CASSSELGAYEQYF
.,TRBJ1-3,TRBV28,CASSRTDSSGNTIYF
.,TRBJ1-6,TRBV5-1,CASSLEGLGWTDSPLHF
TRBD1,TRBJ1-4,TRBV27,CASGTVEKLFF
.,TRBJ1-6,TRBV29-1,CSVGWDSPLHF
.,TRBJ2-1,TRBV6-2/TRBV6-3,CASSLADEQFF